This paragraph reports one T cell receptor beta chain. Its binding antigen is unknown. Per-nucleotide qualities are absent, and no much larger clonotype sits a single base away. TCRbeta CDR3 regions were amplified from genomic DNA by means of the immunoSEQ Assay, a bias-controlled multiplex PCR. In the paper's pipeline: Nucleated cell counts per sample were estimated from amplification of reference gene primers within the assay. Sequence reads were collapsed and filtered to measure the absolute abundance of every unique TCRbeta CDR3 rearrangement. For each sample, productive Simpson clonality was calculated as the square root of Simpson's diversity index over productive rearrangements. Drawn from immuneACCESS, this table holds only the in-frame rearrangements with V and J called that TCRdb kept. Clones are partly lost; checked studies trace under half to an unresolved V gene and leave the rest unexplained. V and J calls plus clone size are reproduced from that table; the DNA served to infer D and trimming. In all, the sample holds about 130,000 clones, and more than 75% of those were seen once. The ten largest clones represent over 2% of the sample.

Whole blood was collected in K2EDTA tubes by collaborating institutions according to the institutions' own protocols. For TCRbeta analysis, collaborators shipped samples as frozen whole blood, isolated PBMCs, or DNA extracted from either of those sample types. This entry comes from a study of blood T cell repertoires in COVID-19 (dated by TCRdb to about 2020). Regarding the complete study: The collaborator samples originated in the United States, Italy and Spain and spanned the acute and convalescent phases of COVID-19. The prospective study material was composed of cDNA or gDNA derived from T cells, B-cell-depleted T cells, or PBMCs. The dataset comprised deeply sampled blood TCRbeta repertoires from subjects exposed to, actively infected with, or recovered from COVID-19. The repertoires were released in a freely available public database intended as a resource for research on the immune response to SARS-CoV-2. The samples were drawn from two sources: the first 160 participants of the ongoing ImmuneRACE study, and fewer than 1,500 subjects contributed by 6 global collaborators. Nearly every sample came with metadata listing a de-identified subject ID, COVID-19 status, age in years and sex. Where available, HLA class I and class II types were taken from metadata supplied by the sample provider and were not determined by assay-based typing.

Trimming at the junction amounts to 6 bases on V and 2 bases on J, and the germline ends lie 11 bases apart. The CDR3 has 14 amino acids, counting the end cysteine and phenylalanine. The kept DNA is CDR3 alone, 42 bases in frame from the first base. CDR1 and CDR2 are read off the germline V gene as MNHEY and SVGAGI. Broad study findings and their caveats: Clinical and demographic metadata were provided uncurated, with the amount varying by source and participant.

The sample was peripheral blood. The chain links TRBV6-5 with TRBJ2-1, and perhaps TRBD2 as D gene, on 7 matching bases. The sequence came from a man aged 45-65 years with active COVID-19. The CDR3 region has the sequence CASRGGAAYNEQFF. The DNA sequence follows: TGTGCCAGCAGGGGGGGGGCCGCCTACAATGAGCAGTTCTTC.